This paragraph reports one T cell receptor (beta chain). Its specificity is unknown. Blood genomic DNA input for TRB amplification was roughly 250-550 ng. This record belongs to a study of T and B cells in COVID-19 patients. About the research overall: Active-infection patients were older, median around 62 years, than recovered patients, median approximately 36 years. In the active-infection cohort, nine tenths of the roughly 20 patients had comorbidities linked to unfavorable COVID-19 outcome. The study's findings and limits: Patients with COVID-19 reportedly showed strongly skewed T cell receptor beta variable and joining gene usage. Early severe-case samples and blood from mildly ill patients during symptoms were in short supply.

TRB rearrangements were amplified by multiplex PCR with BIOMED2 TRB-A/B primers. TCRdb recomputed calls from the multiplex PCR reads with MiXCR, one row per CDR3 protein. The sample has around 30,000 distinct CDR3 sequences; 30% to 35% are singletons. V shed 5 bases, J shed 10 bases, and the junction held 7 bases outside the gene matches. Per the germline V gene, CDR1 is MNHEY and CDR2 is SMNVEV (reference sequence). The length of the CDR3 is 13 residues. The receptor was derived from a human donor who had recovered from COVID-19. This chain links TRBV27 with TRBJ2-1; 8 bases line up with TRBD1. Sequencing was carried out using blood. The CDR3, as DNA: TGTGCCAGCAGTCCCGGACAGGGCCGGGAGCAGTTCTTC. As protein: CASSPGQGREQFF.